This section outlines one TCR beta chain sequence together with its context. The CDR3 has 16 residues. With V trimmed by 3 bases and J by 4 bases, 9 bases remained unmatched. The germline V gene encodes CDR1 KGHSH and CDR2 LQKENI. The data derive from a study of blood T cell repertoires in COVID-19. TCRdb keeps only in-frame clones here, not all; method: immunoSEQ multiplex PCR. The sample has 120,000 or so clones, about 74% seen once. The TCR was taken from a human donor in a cohort sampled during active COVID-19. The chain recombines TRBV18 with TRBJ1-2, with 9 bases aligning to TRBD1. Sequencing used peripheral blood. CDR3 sequence reads: CASSPPTGGYGYGYTF. The DNA for the CDR3 is TGTGCCAGCTCACCCCCCACAGGGGGCTATGGCTATGGCTACACCTTC.